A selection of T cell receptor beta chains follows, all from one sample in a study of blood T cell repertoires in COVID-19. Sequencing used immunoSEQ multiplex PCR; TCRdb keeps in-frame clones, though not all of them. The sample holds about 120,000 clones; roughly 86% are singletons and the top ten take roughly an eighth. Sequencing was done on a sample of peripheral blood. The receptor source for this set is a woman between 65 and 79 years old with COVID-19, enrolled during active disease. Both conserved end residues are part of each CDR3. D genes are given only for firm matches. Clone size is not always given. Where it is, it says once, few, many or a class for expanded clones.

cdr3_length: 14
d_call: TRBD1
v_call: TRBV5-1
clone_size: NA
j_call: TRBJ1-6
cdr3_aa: CASSSNRGLSPLHF
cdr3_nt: TGCGCCAGCAGCTCTAACAGGGGTTTATCACCCCTCCACTTT

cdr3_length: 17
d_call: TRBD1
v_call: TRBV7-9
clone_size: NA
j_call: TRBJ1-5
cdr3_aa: CASSQDRGGYSNQPQHF
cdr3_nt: TGTGCCAGCAGCCAGGACAGGGGAGGCTATAGCAATCAGCCCCAGCATTTT

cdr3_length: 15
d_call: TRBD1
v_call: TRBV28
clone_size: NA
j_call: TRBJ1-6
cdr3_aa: CASRTGTGDNSPLHF
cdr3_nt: TGTGCCAGCAGAACCGGGACAGGGGATAATTCACCCCTCCACTTT

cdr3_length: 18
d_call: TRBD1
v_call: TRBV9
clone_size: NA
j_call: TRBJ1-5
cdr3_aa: CASSVDPDRGDGNQPQHF
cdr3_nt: TGTGCCAGCAGCGTAGATCCGGACAGGGGGGACGGCAATCAGCCCCAGCATTTT

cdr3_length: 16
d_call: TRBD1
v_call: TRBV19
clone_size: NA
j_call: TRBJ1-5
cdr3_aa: CASRTGQGRGNQPQHF
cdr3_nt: TGTGCCAGTAGGACCGGACAGGGGAGGGGCAATCAGCCCCAGCATTTT

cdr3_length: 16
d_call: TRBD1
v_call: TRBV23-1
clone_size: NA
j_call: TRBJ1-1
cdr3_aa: CASRYPTGTVNTEAFF
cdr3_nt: TGCGCCAGCAGATATCCTACAGGGACAGTGAACACTGAAGCTTTCTTT

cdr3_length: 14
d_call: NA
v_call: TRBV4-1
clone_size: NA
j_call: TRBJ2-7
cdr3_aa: CASSQLVQGYEQYF
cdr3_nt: TGCGCCAGCAGCCAACTTGTACAGGGCTACGAGCAGTACTTC

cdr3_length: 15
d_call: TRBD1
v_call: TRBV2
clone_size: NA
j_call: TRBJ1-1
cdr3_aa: CASSESPGQGAKAFF
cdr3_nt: TGTGCCAGCAGTGAAAGTCCGGGACAGGGGGCCAAAGCTTTCTTT

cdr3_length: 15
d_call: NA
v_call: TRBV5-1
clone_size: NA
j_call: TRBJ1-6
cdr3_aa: CASSLGTAKNSPLHF
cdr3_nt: TGCGCCAGCAGCTTGGGTACAGCAAAGAATTCACCCCTCCACTTT

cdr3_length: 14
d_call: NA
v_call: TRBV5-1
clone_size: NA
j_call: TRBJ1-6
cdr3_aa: CASSLVGGDSPLHF
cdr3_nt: TGCGCCAGCAGCTTGGTAGGGGGTGATTCACCCCTCCACTTT

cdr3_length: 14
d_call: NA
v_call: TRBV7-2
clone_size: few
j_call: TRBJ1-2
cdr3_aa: CASSPLRGYYGYTF
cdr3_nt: TGTGCCAGCAGCCCGTTACGGGGGTACTATGGCTACACCTTC

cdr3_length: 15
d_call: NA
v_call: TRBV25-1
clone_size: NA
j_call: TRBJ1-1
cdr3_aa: CASSEAGDVNTEAFF
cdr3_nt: TGTGCCAGCAGTGAAGCAGGGGATGTGAACACTGAAGCTTTCTTT

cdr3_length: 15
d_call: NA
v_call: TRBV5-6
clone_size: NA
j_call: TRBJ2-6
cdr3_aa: CASSWDTAGANVLTF
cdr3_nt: TGTGCCAGCAGCTGGGACACCGCGGGGGCCAACGTCCTGACTTTC

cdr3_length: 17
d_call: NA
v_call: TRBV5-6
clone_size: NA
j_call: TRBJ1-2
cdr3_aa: CASSPYMRQDSNYGYTF
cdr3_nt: TGTGCCAGCAGCCCATATATGCGACAGGACTCTAACTATGGCTACACCTTC

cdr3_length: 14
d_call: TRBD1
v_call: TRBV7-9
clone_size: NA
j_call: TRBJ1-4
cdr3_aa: CASTWTGKEEKLFF
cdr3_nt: TGTGCCAGCACCTGGACAGGGAAAGAAGAAAAACTGTTTTTT

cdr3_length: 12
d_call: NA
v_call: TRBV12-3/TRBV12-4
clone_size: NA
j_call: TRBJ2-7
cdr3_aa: CASSFSRYEQYF
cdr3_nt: TGTGCCAGCAGTTTTAGCCGGTACGAGCAGTACTTC

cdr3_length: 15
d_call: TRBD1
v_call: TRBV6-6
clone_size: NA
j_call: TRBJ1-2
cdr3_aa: CASSGEDRGLNGYTF
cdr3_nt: TGTGCCAGCAGTGGTGAGGACAGGGGGCTGAATGGCTACACCTTC

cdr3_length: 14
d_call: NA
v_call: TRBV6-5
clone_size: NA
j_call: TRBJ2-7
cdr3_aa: CASSSAGISYEQYF
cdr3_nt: TGTGCCAGCAGTTCAGCCGGGATCTCCTACGAGCAGTACTTC

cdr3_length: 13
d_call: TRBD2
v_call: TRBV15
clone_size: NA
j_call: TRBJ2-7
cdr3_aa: CATSGTSLGEQYF
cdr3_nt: TGTGCCACCAGCGGGACTAGTCTAGGCGAGCAGTACTTC

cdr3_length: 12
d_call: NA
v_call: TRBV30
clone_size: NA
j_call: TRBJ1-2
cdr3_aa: CAWSVGVYGYTF
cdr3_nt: TGTGCCTGGAGTGTGGGAGTCTATGGCTACACCTTC

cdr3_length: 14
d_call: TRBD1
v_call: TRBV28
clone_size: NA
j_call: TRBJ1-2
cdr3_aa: CASSSGTGSRGYTF
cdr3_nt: TGTGCCAGCAGTTCTGGGACAGGCTCGCGTGGCTACACCTTC

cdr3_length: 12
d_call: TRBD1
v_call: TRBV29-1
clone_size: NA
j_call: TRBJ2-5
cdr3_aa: CSVEGTGETQYF
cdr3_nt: TGCAGCGTTGAAGGGACAGGGGAGACCCAGTACTTC

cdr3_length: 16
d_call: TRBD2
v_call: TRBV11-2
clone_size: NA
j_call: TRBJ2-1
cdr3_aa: CASSLERGGPYNEQFF
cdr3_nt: TGTGCCAGCAGCTTAGAACGCGGGGGGCCTTACAATGAGCAGTTCTTC

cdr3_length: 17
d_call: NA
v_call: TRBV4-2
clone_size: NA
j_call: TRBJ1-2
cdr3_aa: CASSQEGPGHMNYGYTF
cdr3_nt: TGTGCCAGCAGCCAAGAGGGTCCGGGACATATGAACTATGGCTACACCTTC

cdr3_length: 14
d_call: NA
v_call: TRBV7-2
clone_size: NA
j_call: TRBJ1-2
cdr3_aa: CASSLVISGSGYTF
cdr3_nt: TGTGCCAGCAGCTTAGTCATCAGTGGCTCTGGCTACACCTTC

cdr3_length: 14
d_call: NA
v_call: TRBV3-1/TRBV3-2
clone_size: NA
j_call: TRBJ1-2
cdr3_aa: CASSQDLGVRGYTF
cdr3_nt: TGTGCCAGCAGCCAAGATCTGGGAGTGCGCGGCTACACCTTC

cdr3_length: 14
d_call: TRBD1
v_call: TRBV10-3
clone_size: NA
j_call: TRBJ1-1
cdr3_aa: CAISPGGSNTEAFF
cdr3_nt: TGTGCCATCAGTCCAGGGGGGTCGAACACTGAAGCTTTCTTT

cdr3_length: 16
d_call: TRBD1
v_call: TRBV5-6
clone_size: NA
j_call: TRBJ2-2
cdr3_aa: CASSLGTGPNTGELFF
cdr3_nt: TGTGCCAGCAGCCTAGGGACAGGACCGAACACCGGGGAGCTGTTTTTT

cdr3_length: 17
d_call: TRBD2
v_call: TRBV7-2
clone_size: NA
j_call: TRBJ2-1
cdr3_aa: CASSLTGGTSPYNEQFF
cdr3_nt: TGTGCCAGCAGCTTAACGGGGGGGACTAGCCCCTACAATGAGCAGTTCTTC

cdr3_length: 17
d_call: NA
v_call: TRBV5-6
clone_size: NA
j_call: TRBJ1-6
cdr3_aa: CASSLDPRQHYNSPLHF
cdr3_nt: TGTGCCAGCAGCTTGGACCCCCGACAGCACTATAATTCACCCCTCCACTTT

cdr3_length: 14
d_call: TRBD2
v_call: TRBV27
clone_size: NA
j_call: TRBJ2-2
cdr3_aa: CASSSRTSTGELFF
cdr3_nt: TGTGCCAGCAGTTCTAGGACTAGCACCGGGGAGCTGTTTTTT

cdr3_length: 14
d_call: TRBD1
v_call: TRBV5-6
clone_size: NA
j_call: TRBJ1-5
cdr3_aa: CASSPMTGEQPQHF
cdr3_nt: TGTGCCAGCAGCCCTATGACAGGGGAACAGCCCCAGCATTTT

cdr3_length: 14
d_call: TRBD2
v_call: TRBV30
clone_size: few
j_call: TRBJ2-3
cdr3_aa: CASGGVLSTDTQYF
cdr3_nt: TGTGCCTCCGGGGGGGTTCTGAGCACAGATACGCAGTATTTT

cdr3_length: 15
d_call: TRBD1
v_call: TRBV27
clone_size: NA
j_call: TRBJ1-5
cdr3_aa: CASSSKDRGNQPQHF
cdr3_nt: TGTGCCAGCAGTTCCAAGGACAGGGGAAATCAGCCCCAGCATTTT